This TCR beta chain was identified during a study of shared clonotypes between healthy human individuals. Assay used: immunoSEQ multiplex PCR; TCRdb lists only in-frame clones, some missing. The table lists about 460,000 clones, roughly four fifths of them singletons. This clone appeared a few times. V was cut by 4 bases and J by 1 base, with 17 bases left in between. Germline V lookup: CDR1 SGDLS, CDR2 YYNGEE. The CDR3 sequence is 17 residues long. This chain links TRBV9 with TRBJ2-2; D might be TRBD2 (6 bases). Sequencing input: PBMCs. The sequence derives from a woman aged 35 to 49 in good health. Some clones in this sample may be carry-over from other donors' samples. The CDR3 here is CASSPSTAEGNTGELFF. In nucleotides, the CDR3 is TGTGCCAGCAGCCCATCCACGGCGGAGGGGAACACCGGGGAGCTGTTTTTT. Using reference TRBV9 and TRBJ2-2 for the parts outside the CDR3, the full variable domain is DSGVTQTPKHLITATGQRVTLRCSPRSGDLSVYWYQQSLDQGLQFLIQYYNGEERAKGNILERFSAQQFPDLHSELNLSSLELGDSALYFCASSPSTAEGNTGELFFGEGSRLTVL.